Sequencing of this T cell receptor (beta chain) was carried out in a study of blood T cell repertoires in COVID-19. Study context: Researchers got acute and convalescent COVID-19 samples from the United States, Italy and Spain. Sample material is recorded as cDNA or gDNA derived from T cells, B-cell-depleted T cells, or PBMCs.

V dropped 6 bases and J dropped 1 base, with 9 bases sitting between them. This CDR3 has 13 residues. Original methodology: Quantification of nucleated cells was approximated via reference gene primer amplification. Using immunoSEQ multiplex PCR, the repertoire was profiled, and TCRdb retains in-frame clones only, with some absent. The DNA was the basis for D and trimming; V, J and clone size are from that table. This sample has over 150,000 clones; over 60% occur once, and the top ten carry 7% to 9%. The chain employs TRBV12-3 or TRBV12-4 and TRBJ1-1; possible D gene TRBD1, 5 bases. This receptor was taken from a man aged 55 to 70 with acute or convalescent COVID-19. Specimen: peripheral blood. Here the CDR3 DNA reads TGTGCCAGCAGGCTGACAGCGAACACTGAAGCTTTCTTT. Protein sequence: CASRLTANTEAFF.